This TCR beta chain originates from a study of blood T cell repertoires in COVID-19. As for the study in general: The origin of the acute and convalescent COVID-19 samples was the United States, Italy and Spain. Nucleic acid was either cDNA or gDNA, and it came from T cells, B-cell-depleted T cells, or PBMCs.

Original handling: How many nucleated cells were present was estimated from reference gene primer amplification. The assay was immunoSEQ multiplex PCR, and TCRdb's table has in-frame clones only and misses some. That table is the source of V, J and clone size, and D and trimming were worked out from the DNA. The sample includes about 200,000 clones, 84% of them seen just once. The J segment lost 12 bases and the V segment lost 5 bases, leaving 10 bases of the junction unmatched. This CDR3 contains 12 residues. CDR1 SEHNR and CDR2 FQNEAQ come from the germline V gene (reference sequence). The origin of this receptor is a woman in her seventies with active or convalescent COVID-19. This chain links TRBV7-9 with TRBJ2-7, with TRBD1 matching over 7 bases. Sequencing used peripheral blood. CDR3 loop: CASSPDRDQRYF. CDR3 DNA sequence: TGTGCCAGCAGCCCAGACAGGGACCAGCGGTACTTC.